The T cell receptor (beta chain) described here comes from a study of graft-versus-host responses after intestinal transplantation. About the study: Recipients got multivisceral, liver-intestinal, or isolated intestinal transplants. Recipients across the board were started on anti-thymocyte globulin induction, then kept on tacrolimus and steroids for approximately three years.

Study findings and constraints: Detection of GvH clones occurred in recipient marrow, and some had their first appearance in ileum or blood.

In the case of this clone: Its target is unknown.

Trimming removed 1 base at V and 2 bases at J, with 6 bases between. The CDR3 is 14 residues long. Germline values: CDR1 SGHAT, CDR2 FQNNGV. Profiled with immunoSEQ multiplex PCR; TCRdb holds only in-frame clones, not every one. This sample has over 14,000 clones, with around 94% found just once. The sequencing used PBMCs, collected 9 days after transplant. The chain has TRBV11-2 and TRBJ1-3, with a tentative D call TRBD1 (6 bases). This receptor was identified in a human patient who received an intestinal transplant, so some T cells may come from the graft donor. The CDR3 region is CASSLGGPGNTIYF. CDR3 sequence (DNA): TGTGCCAGCAGCTTAGGGGGGCCTGGAAACACCATATATTTT.